This is a list of T cell receptor beta chains from one sample in a study of immune characterization of retroperitoneal liposarcoma. MiXCR, applied by TCRdb to the PCR reads, yields one record per CDR3 protein. The data contain roughly 1,700 distinct CDR3 sequences, around 52% of them seen just once; the ten biggest clones take up about a tenth. The sequenced material came from tumor tissue. The receptors stem from a male donor with retroperitoneal liposarcoma. Each CDR3 is given with its conserved first and last residue. The D gene is left open where the match is weak. Size is omitted from some rows. Given values are once, few, many or a class for expanded clones.

TRBJ1-1 | . | . | TRBV7-2 | CASSLPRDSLDTEAFF | TGTGCCAGCAGCCTTCCGAGGGATTCCTTGGACACTGAAGCTTTCTTT
TRBJ2-6 | TRBD1 | few | TRBV7-2 | CASSSDRAGANVLTF | TGTGCCAGCAGCTCTGACAGGGCTGGGGCCAACGTCCTGACTTTC
TRBJ2-1 | TRBD2 | . | TRBV6-1 | CASKSLAGGPGEQFF | TGTGCCAGCAAATCACTAGCGGGAGGGCCGGGTGAGCAGTTCTTC
TRBJ2-7 | . | few | TRBV6-8 | CASSSGTAAYEQYF | TGTGCCAGCAGTAGCGGGACAGCAGCCTACGAGCAGTACTTC
TRBJ1-1 | . | . | TRBV7-6 | CASSARPDTEAFF | TGTGCCAGCAGCGCCCGGCCTGACACTGAAGCTTTCTTT
TRBJ2-7 | . | few | TRBV7-2 | CASSLERGVSNEQYF | TGTGCCAGCAGCTTAGAGAGAGGGGTAAGCAATGAGCAGTACTTC
TRBJ2-1 | TRBD2 | . | TRBV7-2 | CASNLAGAYNEQFF | TGTGCCAGCAACTTAGCGGGAGCTTACAATGAGCAGTTCTTC
TRBJ2-1 | TRBD1 | . | TRBV12-3/TRBV12-4 | CATTFGTGVSYEQFF | TGTGCCACCACCTTTGGGACAGGGGTATCTTATGAGCAGTTCTTC
TRBJ2-3 | TRBD2 | . | TRBV6-1 | CASSEVLAGENTQYF | TGTGCCAGCAGTGAAGTGCTAGCGGGGGAGAATACGCAGTATTTT
TRBJ2-5 | TRBD2 | . | TRBV7-6 | CASSPGLAGVEQYF | TGTGCTAGCAGCCCCGGACTAGCGGGAGTTGAGCAGTACTTC
TRBJ1-6 | . | . | TRBV12-3/TRBV12-4 | CASTKGGSSYNSPLHF | TGTGCCAGCACCAAGGGGGGTAGCTCCTATAATTCACCCCTCCACTTT
TRBJ2-5 | TRBD1 | . | TRBV6-1 | CASSEAQTGGQETQYF | TGTGCCAGCAGTGAAGCCCAGACAGGGGGCCAAGAGACCCAGTACTTC
TRBJ2-1 | . | few | TRBV12-3/TRBV12-4 | CASTPRDRNEQFF | TGTGCCAGCACTCCCCGCGACCGGAATGAGCAGTTCTTC
TRBJ2-5 | . | few | TRBV6-1 | CASSYNQETQYF | TGTGCCAGCAGTTATAACCAAGAGACCCAGTACTTC
TRBJ2-1 | . | . | TRBV6-8 | CASSFSSAKLYNEQFF | TGTGCCAGCAGTTTTTCCTCGGCTAAACTATACAATGAGCAGTTCTTC
TRBJ2-5 | . | few | TRBV7-6 | CASSPPFGRGEGETQYF | TGTGCCAGCAGCCCCCCTTTCGGGCGGGGCGAGGGGGAGACCCAGTACTTC
TRBJ1-2 | . | once | TRBV6-6 | CASNPLYGYTF | TGTGCCAGCAACCCCCTCTATGGCTACACCTTC
TRBJ2-1 | TRBD1 | . | TRBV7-2 | CASSSRQGSHEQFF | TGTGCCAGCAGCAGTAGACAGGGCTCCCACGAGCAGTTCTTC
TRBJ2-1 | . | few | TRBV6-1 | CASSVPIPNEQFF | TGTGCCAGCAGTGTCCCGATACCCAATGAGCAGTTCTTC
TRBJ2-7 | TRBD1 | . | TRBV6-1 | CASRRDRESSYEQYF | TGTGCCAGCAGGAGGGACAGGGAGAGCTCCTACGAGCAGTACTTC
TRBJ2-7 | TRBD1 | . | TRBV7-2 | CASSRGQGGLSYEQYF | TGTGCCAGCAGCCGGGGACAGGGGGGACTCTCCTACGAGCAGTACTTC
TRBJ2-1 | TRBD2 | once | TRBV12-3/TRBV12-4 | CASSFYRREGHNEQFF | TGTGCCAGCAGTTTCTATCGTCGGGAGGGTCACAATGAGCAGTTCTTC
TRBJ2-7 | TRBD2 | few | TRBV6-1 | CASIKTSGGDNYEQYF | TGTGCCAGCATAAAGACTAGCGGGGGGGACAATTACGAGCAGTACTTC
TRBJ2-7 | TRBD2 | few | TRBV6-1 | CASRISGTYPEQYF | TGTGCCAGCAGGATAAGCGGGACCTATCCCGAGCAGTACTTC
TRBJ2-7 | TRBD1 | . | TRBV6-5 | CASSYSGQGNEQYF | TGTGCCAGCAGTTACTCTGGACAGGGGAATGAGCAGTACTTC
TRBJ2-1 | . | . | TRBV7-2 | CASNSRWVSYNEQFF | TGTGCCAGCAATTCCCGGTGGGTTTCCTACAATGAGCAGTTCTTC
TRBJ2-1 | . | once | TRBV12-3/TRBV12-4 | CASSAPLANEQFF | TGTGCCAGCAGCGCACCTCTAGCAAATGAGCAGTTCTTC
TRBJ2-1 | TRBD1 | . | TRBV12-3/TRBV12-4 | CASIRTGGFDEQFF | TGTGCCAGCATCCGGACAGGGGGCTTTGATGAGCAGTTCTTC
TRBJ2-7 | . | few | TRBV6-1 | CASTSAGEQYF | TGTGCCAGCACCTCGGCGGGGGAGCAGTACTTC